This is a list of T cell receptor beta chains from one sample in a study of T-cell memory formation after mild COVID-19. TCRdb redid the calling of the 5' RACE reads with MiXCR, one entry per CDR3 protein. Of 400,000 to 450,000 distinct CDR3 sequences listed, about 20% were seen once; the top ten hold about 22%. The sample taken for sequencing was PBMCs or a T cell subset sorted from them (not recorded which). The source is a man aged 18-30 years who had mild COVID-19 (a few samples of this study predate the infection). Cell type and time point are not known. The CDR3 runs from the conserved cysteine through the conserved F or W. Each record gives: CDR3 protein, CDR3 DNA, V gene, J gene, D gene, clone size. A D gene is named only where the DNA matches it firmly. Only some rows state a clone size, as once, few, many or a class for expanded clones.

CDR3: CASSLQGALGDTQYF
DNA: TGTGCCAGCAGCCTACAGGGGGCGCTAGGGGATACGCAGTATTTT
V: TRBV7-2
J: TRBJ2-3
D: TRBD1
size: -

CDR3: CSAHRGGPLSGNTIYF
DNA: TGCAGTGCTCATCGCGGAGGGCCACTCTCTGGAAACACCATATATTTT
V: TRBV20-1
J: TRBJ1-3
D: -
size: few

CDR3: CASILSGGNLYGYTF
DNA: TGTGCCAGCATTCTTAGTGGGGGAAACCTCTATGGCTACACCTTC
V: TRBV12-3/TRBV12-4
J: TRBJ1-2
D: -
size: -

CDR3: CSARTFAYEQYF
DNA: TGCAGCGCTCGGACGTTCGCCTACGAGCAGTACTTC
V: TRBV29-1
J: TRBJ2-7
D: -
size: -

CDR3: CSVLAGGSYNEQFF
DNA: TGCAGCGTTCTAGCGGGGGGTTCCTACAATGAGCAGTTCTTC
V: TRBV29-1
J: TRBJ2-1
D: TRBD2
size: few

CDR3: CASSQEIQGATDQPQHF
DNA: TGCGCCAGCAGCCAAGAGATTCAGGGGGCGACGGATCAGCCCCAGCATTTT
V: TRBV4-3
J: TRBJ1-5
D: TRBD1
size: few

CDR3: CASSYGRYEGEAFF
DNA: TGTGCCAGCAGTTACGGAAGGTACGAGGGTGAAGCTTTCTTT
V: TRBV6-2/TRBV6-3
J: TRBJ1-1
D: -
size: few

CDR3: CSTHPWRGAQETQYF
DNA: TGCAGTACGCACCCCTGGCGGGGGGCACAAGAGACCCAGTACTTC
V: TRBV20-1
J: TRBJ2-5
D: TRBD2
size: few

CDR3: CASTRLLNTIYF
DNA: TGTGCCAGCACTCGACTCCTAAACACCATATATTTT
V: TRBV6-1
J: TRBJ1-3
D: -
size: -

CDR3: CASSDSAGGADTQYF
DNA: TGTGCCAGCAGTGACTCGGCGGGGGGCGCAGATACGCAGTATTTT
V: TRBV6-1
J: TRBJ2-3
D: TRBD2
size: few

CDR3: CSARGGSDRGNGYTF
DNA: TGCAGTGCTAGAGGGGGGTCGGACAGGGGGAACGGCTACACCTTC
V: TRBV20-1
J: TRBJ1-2
D: TRBD1
size: few

CDR3: CASSFVGASTDTQYF
DNA: TGTGCCAGCAGTTTCGTGGGGGCTAGCACAGATACGCAGTATTTT
V: TRBV12-3/TRBV12-4
J: TRBJ2-3
D: -
size: many

CDR3: CASSAQAGSSYNEQFF
DNA: TGCGCCAGCAGCGCTCAGGCGGGGAGCTCCTACAATGAGCAGTTCTTC
V: TRBV5-1
J: TRBJ2-1
D: -
size: -

CDR3: CASSQAPGQGKETQYF
DNA: TGCGCCAGCAGCCAAGCTCCGGGACAGGGGAAAGAGACCCAGTACTTC
V: TRBV4-1
J: TRBJ2-5
D: TRBD1
size: -

CDR3: CASSELAVFHTDTQYF
DNA: TGTGCCAGCAGCGAACTAGCGGTCTTTCACACAGATACGCAGTATTTT
V: TRBV7-9
J: TRBJ2-3
D: TRBD2
size: -

CDR3: CASSTQGDRSPLHF
DNA: TGTGCCAGTAGTACGCAGGGAGACCGTTCACCCCTCCACTTT
V: TRBV19
J: TRBJ1-6
D: -
size: few

CDR3: CAWSAGVLTDLGAFF
DNA: TGTGCCTGGAGTGCGGGAGTTTTGACAGACTTGGGAGCTTTCTTT
V: TRBV30
J: TRBJ1-1
D: -
size: -

CDR3: CASSLEGSSRQNIQYF
DNA: TGTGCCAGCAGCTTGGAGGGGAGCTCTCGCCAAAACATTCAGTACTTC
V: TRBV7-6
J: TRBJ2-4
D: -
size: -